This TCR beta chain came from a study of blood T cell repertoires in COVID-19. Germline V gene lookup returns CDR1 SGHTA and CDR2 FQGNSA. V dropped 5 bases and J dropped 4; count of bases not matched to a gene: 7. The CDR3 consists of 15 residues. The repertoire was sequenced with immunoSEQ multiplex PCR; TCRdb's copy has only in-frame clones and lacks some. The sample lists some 250,000 clones, about four fifths occurring once. The sequence was collected from a man aged 25-45 years who had recovered from COVID-19. The V and J genes are TRBV7-2 and TRBJ2-1; 8 bases are shared with TRBD2. The sequenced sample was peripheral blood. The CDR3 region is CASSRTGGDYNEQFF. The CDR3 DNA follows: TGTGCCAGCAGCCGTACGGGGGGGGATTACAATGAGCAGTTCTTC.